This T cell receptor beta chain was observed in a study of blood T cell repertoires in COVID-19. A note on this clone: The same CDR3 is also encoded by other DNA sequences in this sample.

V lost 2 bases and J lost 1, with 5 bases in between. Germline V lookup: CDR1 KGHSH, CDR2 LQKENI. The CDR3 totals 13 residues. Libraries were prepared by immunoSEQ multiplex PCR; TCRdb keeps only in-frame clonotypes and omits some of them. The sample has 250,000 or so clones; around 87% are singletons. Sequenced material: PBMCs or T cells enriched from blood (not recorded which). The chain joins TRBV18 to TRBJ2-5; the D gene is possibly TRBD1 (5 bases). This TCR came from a woman in her forties or fifties who had recovered from COVID-19. The CDR3 is CASSPDSQETQYF. As DNA, the CDR3 is TGTGCCAGCTCACCAGACAGCCAAGAGACCCAGTACTTC.